The 13 T cell receptor beta chains below all came from one sample that was sequenced in a study of response to subunit inactivated influenza vaccine listed by TCRdb under 2018. Library generation was performed with RT-PCR. TCRdb records Illumina HiSeq 2500 as the sequencer. In TCRdb, the public reads were trimmed at Q25 with fastp and aligned with MiXCR, with productive beta chains retained. Entries are consolidated by CDR3 protein sequence, retaining the most common genes and DNA. This sample holds about 500,000 distinct CDR3 sequences; approximately 15% were observed only once. 3% of the sample rests with the top ten. The material sequenced was CD4+ T cells sorted from PBMCs, taken around 25 months after vaccination. Every receptor here comes from a man between 50 and 69 years old who received an inactivated influenza vaccine. Donor details come from another sample of the same person, matched by shared clones.

This clonotype appeared a few times. For the CDR3, the DNA is TGTGCCATCAGTGCCAACCTAGCGCCCAGCACAGATACGCAGTATTTT. This translates into CAISANLAPSTDTQYF. The rearrangement joins TRBV10-3 to TRBJ2-3, with D tentatively TRBD2 (6 bases). V was pared by 4 bases and J by 0 bases, with 14 bases between. The CDR3 is 16 residues long. Germline V gene sequence: CDR1 ENHRY, CDR2 SYGVKD.

This clonotype was found a few times. V gene TRBV5-1 combines with J gene TRBJ2-5; D is unclear. The V and J ends lost 2 bases and 3 bases respectively, with 8 bases between them. The CDR3 is 13 residues long. CDR1 SGHRS and CDR2 YFSETQ come from the germline V gene. The CDR3 sequence: CASSFGDEETQYF. The CDR3 DNA reads as TGCGCCAGCAGCTTTGGAGACGAAGAGACCCAGTACTTC.

This clonotype was counted only a few times. The chain has TRBV7-8 and TRBJ2-4; TRBD2 is a possible D gene (6 bases). The germline V gene has CDR1 SGHVS and CDR2 FQNEAQ. Between the trimmed V and J ends, which lost 0 bases and 3 bases, there was a span of 12 bases. The CDR3 covers 16 residues. This CDR3 reads CASSLARDLSKNIQYF. The CDR3 DNA sequence: TGTGCCAGCAGCTTAGCGCGGGATCTAAGCAAAAACATTCAGTACTTC.

In its sample, this clonotype was seen many times. The rearrangement links TRBV29-1 to TRBJ1-1, with D perhaps TRBD1 (5 bases). This CDR3 region has 15 residues. V was pared by 5 bases and J by 6 bases, with 22 bases between. CDR1 and CDR2 from the germline V gene are SQVTM and ANQGSEA. The CDR3 region is CSVSAFRDRRPEAFF. In DNA, the CDR3 is TGCAGCGTTTCCGCCTTCCGGGACCGTCGACCTGAAGCTTTCTTT.

The CDR3 DNA follows: TGCAGCGTTGGTTCGGTCGGCGAGCAGTACTTC. The encoded protein is CSVGSVGEQYF. This chain links TRBV29-1 with TRBJ2-7; D not certain. Trimming cost V 4 bases and J 6 bases, with 10 bases left between them. CDR1 and CDR2 (germline): SQVTM, ANQGSEA. This CDR3 has 11 residues.

The chain combines TRBV4-2 with TRBJ2-3; weak D call: TRBD2 (7 bases). This CDR3 region has 15 residues. Germline assignment: CDR1 LGHNA and CDR2 YNFKEQ. The V end was cut by 2 bases, the J end by 3 bases, with 12 bases between. The DNA for the CDR3 is TGTGCCAGCAGCCAAAGGGGGGGGCGTACAGATACGCAGTATTTT. It codes for CASSQRGGRTDTQYF.

V is TRBV3-1 and J is TRBJ2-2, with 9 bases identical to TRBD1. The CDR3 is 17 amino acids. J lost 5 bases, V lost 4 bases, and 11 bases had no gene match. The germline V gene has CDR1 LGHDT and CDR2 YNNKEL (reference sequence). The CDR3 protein is CASSRVQQGARTGELFF. For the CDR3, the DNA is TGTGCCAGCAGCCGAGTACAACAGGGGGCAAGGACCGGGGAGCTGTTTTTT.

V is TRBV29-1 and J is TRBJ2-4; the D is unclear. This CDR3 is built from 11 residues. Germline assignment: CDR1 SQVTM and CDR2 ANQGSEA. V lost 4 bases, J lost 4 bases, and 5 bases lay in between. This CDR3 is CSVGVKNIQYF. Here the CDR3 DNA reads TGCAGCGTTGGGGTAAAAAACATTCAGTACTTC.

This clonotype has only a few counts. This sequence joins TRBV7-2 and TRBJ2-1; 7 bases map to TRBD2. V lost 0 bases and J lost 0; bases outside the gene matches: 11. Germline CDR1 and CDR2: SGHTA and FQGNSA. The CDR3 is 19 residues long. The CDR3 here is CASSLALWLAESSYNEQFF. CDR3 in DNA: TGTGCCAGCAGCTTAGCATTATGGCTAGCGGAGAGCTCCTACAATGAGCAGTTCTTC.

This clonotype was seen more than once but under ten times. V is TRBV4-3 and J is TRBJ1-1; TRBD1 might be the D (6 bases). The V end was cut by 0 bases, the J end by 5 bases, with 13 bases between. In germline, CDR1 is LGHNA, CDR2 YSLEER. This CDR3 has 15 residues. The CDR3 DNA is TGCGCCAGCAGCCAAGAAGTAAGGGGGGAGACTGAAGCTTTCTTT. It translates to CASSQEVRGETEAFF.

The V and J genes are TRBV27 and TRBJ2-5; 10 nucleotides agree with TRBD1. Germline trimming cut 5 bases from V and 5 bases from J; bases unmatched to any gene: 8. The CDR3 consists of 15 residues. CDR1 is MNHEY and CDR2 is SMNVEV in the germline V gene (reference sequence). CDR3 sequence: CASSRQGARGETQYF. As DNA, the CDR3 is TGTGCCAGCAGTCGACAGGGGGCGCGCGGGGAGACCCAGTACTTC.

This clonotype was picked up a small number of times. This sequence joins TRBV5-1 and TRBJ2-7; 9 bases map to TRBD1. This CDR3 contains 17 residues. CDR1 is SGHRS, CDR2 YFSETQ, per germline. The J segment lost 6 bases and the V segment lost 0 bases, leaving 13 bases of the junction unmatched. The DNA of the CDR3 is TGCGCCAGCAGCTTGGCACCAACTACGGGACAGGGTGGCGAGCAGTACTTC. Residues: CASSLAPTTGQGGEQYF.

The chain links TRBV5-1 to TRBJ2-1; D ambiguous. Trimming pared 3 bases from V and 0 bases from J, leaving 16 bases between. The CDR3 extends over 17 amino acids. CDR1 is SGHRS and CDR2 is YFSETQ in the germline V gene. The CDR3 loop is CASSSAPRAYSYNEQFF. CDR3 DNA: TGCGCCAGCAGCTCAGCTCCTAGGGCCTACTCCTACAATGAGCAGTTCTTC.